This T cell receptor beta chain is from a study of control samples from healthy donors and cancer patients. The length of the CDR3 is 15 residues. The germline V gene encodes CDR1 SEHNR and CDR2 FQNEAQ (reference sequence). Trimming pared 4 bases from V and 1 base from J, leaving 8 bases between. Using immunoSEQ multiplex PCR, the repertoire was profiled, and TCRdb retains in-frame clones only, with some absent. The sample has 80,000 or so clones, around 95% seen once; the top ten hold 6.2%. Source material: blood. The source is a woman aged 40-49 years in good health. This chain uses TRBV7-9 with TRBJ2-6; D remains ambiguous. The CDR3 here is CASSSMSSGANVLTF. In nucleotides, the CDR3 is TGTGCCAGCAGCTCGATGAGTTCTGGGGCCAACGTCCTGACTTTC.